Each of the 2 T cell receptor beta chains below was sequenced from the same sample in a study of T-cell reconstitution after alpha-beta-depleted transplantation in children. Unique molecular identifiers were used to barcode this TCRbeta library. TCRdb independently ran MiXCR on the PCR reads; one entry per CDR3 protein. Among more than 200,000 distinct CDR3 sequences listed, around 8.9% were seen once. This sample comprised PBMCs from the stem cell graft donor, obtained from the stem cell graft. All receptors come from a human donor who donated a stem cell graft to a child with SCID.

This clonotype was counted ten times or more. The gene calls are TRBV20-1 and TRBJ1-2, with TRBD1 as a possible D gene (6 bases). The CDR3 length is 14 residues. CDR1 is DFQATT, CDR2 SNEGSKA, per germline (reference sequence). V lost 3 bases, J lost 4 bases, and 15 bases lay in between. The CDR3 sequence: CSASPQGQSYGYTF. DNA for the CDR3: TGCAGTGCTAGCCCACAGGGACAAAGCTATGGCTACACCTTC.

This clonotype showed up many times. The CDR3 loop is CASSSLRQGAFGYTF. The CDR3 DNA follows: TGTGCCAGCAGCTCCCTGAGACAGGGGGCTTTTGGCTACACCTTC. V is TRBV7-9 and J is TRBJ1-2; 10 nucleotides agree with TRBD1. The CDR3 has 15 amino acids. Germline values: CDR1 SEHNR, CDR2 FQNEAQ (reference sequence). Trimming took 4 bases from V and 7 from J; bases not matched to a gene: 9.